Reported below is one T cell receptor beta chain. The TCR beta CDR3 regions underwent amplification using RNA transcripts as the source. An initial round of RT-PCR targeting the TCR CDR3 relied on the HTBI primer set. TCRdb re-derived calls from the multiplex PCR reads in MiXCR, one entry per CDR3 protein. This sample carries 250,000 to 300,000 distinct CDR3 sequences, about an eighth of them seen once, and the ten largest clones take roughly 8.5%. This record belongs to a study of T cells in Graves' hyperthyroidism and ophthalmopathy. Trimming pared 3 bases from V and 0 bases from J, leaving 9 bases between. The CDR3 extends over 15 amino acids. Germline V gene sequence: CDR1 LGHNA, CDR2 YNFKEQ. Blood dates from first hyperthyroidism diagnosis, before any ophthalmopathy symptoms.

The material sequenced was blood. V usage is TRBV4-2 and J usage is TRBJ2-1; tentatively, D is TRBD1 (6 bases). This TCR came from a woman aged 30 to 39 with Graves' hyperthyroidism that later progressed to Graves' ophthalmopathy. The CDR3, as DNA: TGTGCCAGCAGCCATAACAGGGTCTCCTACAATGAGCAGTTCTTC. Its protein product is CASSHNRVSYNEQFF.